This T cell receptor beta chain appears in the sequencing data of a study of monozygotic twins with cystic fibrosis. About the research overall: With about 15 PCR cycles, barcoded libraries came from roughly 2.8 micrograms of fragmented DNA.

The study's findings and limits: In this small cohort, shared CDR3 numbers showed no association with age, concordance or disease severity. Clonality was generally low (median around 0.009), higher in the most severe patients. Unrelated CF individuals shared fewer identical clonotypes than monozygotic CF twins.

The method was immunoSEQ multiplex PCR; TCRdb's version includes in-frame clones alone and lacks a portion of them. The sample lists tens of thousands of clones; approximately 72% were seen once. Germline V gene lookup returns CDR1 MNHNS and CDR2 SASEGT. Trimming took 6 bases from V and 8 from J, leaving 11 bases between them. The CDR3 is made up of 12 amino acids. A remark on this clone: Antigen: not known.

The sample consisted of blood. The TCR originated in a girl between 10 and 17 years old with cystic fibrosis. V usage is TRBV6-1 and J usage is TRBJ2-1, with D perhaps assigned TRBD1 or TRBD2 (5 bases each). The CDR3 DNA follows: TGTGCCAGCAGCCCAGGGAGCGATGAGCAGTTCTTC. Translation gives CASSPGSDEQFF.